This TCR beta chain is from a study of CD8+ T cells in alopecia areata. Sequencing relied on a cDNA template that was reverse transcribed from extracted RNA. Method: immunoSEQ multiplex PCR; TCRdb's copy keeps in-frame clones and lacks some. Seen here are approximately 150,000 clones, approximately 65% observed once, and the top ten hold 11%. The germline V and J ends were trimmed by 5 bases and 6 bases, with 7 bases remaining between them. The V gene's germline CDR1 is GTSNPN and CDR2 SVGIG (reference sequence). The CDR3 is made up of 11 amino acids. Sequencing was performed on CD8+ T cells sorted from blood, taken at week 0. V gene TRBV30 combines with J gene TRBJ2-2; D not resolved. This receptor was identified in a human donor with alopecia areata. In DNA, the CDR3 is TGTGCCTGGTTCGGTTCCGGGGAGCTGTTTTTT. It codes for CAWFGSGELFF.